Each of the 15 T cell receptor beta chains below was sequenced from the same sample in a study of blood T cell repertoires in COVID-19. Assay used: immunoSEQ multiplex PCR; TCRdb lists only in-frame clones, some missing. The sample lists 110,000 to 150,000 clones, approximately 84% occurring once. Specimen: peripheral blood. The receptors were gathered from a human donor in a cohort sampled during active COVID-19.

The DNA for the CDR3 is TGTGCCAGCAGCCCGCCGGGACAGGGAACCTACGAGCAGTACTTC. It is translated as CASSPPGQGTYEQYF. The rearrangement joins TRBV6-2 or TRBV6-3 to TRBJ2-7; the match to TRBD1 covers 9 bases. CDR3 length equals 15 residues. The J segment lost 2 bases and the V segment lost 6 bases, leaving 8 bases of the junction unmatched. The germline V gene has CDR1 MNHEY and CDR2 SVGEGT.

Note on this clone: The junction differs from germline at one of its ends, possibly a read error. The chain is built from TRBV7-8 and TRBJ2-7; 10 positions match TRBD1. The CDR3 runs 15 residues. The V gene's germline CDR1 is SGHVS and CDR2 FQNEAQ. The CDR3 region is CASSLRTGGSFEQYF. CDR3 in DNA: TGTGCCAGCAGCTTAAGGACAGGGGGATCCTTCGAGCAGTACTTC. Together with reference TRBV7-8 and TRBJ2-7, the CDR3 gives the full variable domain: GAGVSQSPRYKVAKRGQDVALRCDPISGHVSLFWYQQALGQGPEFLTYFQNEAQLDKSGLPSDRFFAERPEGSVSTLKIQRTQQEDSAVYLCASSLRTGGSFEQYFGPGTRLTVT.

V is TRBV27 and J is TRBJ1-1; possible D gene TRBD1, 5 bases. CDR3 size: 12 residues. Trimming left V 8 bases short and J 1 base short, with 8 bases between. Germline-derived CDR1 and CDR2 are MNHEY and SMNVEV (reference sequence). The CDR3 here is CASAGRNTEAFF. The DNA for the CDR3 is TGTGCCAGCGCGGGGCGGAACACTGAAGCTTTCTTT.

The rearrangement uses TRBV9 and TRBJ1-2; 8 bases align to TRBD1. Germline V CDR1 and CDR2: SGDLS, YYNGEE. This CDR3 contains 16 residues. V was pared by 2 bases and J by 3 bases, with 9 bases of the junction left unmatched. CDR3 in DNA: TGTGCCAGCAGCGTCCACCGGACAGGGTCCGACTATGGCTACACCTTC. Translated, it gives CASSVHRTGSDYGYTF.

This clone showed up just once. The chain links TRBV11-1 to TRBJ2-7; 7 bases line up with TRBD1. The junction had 4 bases not matched to a gene; V was cut back by 5 bases and J by 0 bases. This CDR3 contains 14 residues. Germline lookup yields CDR1 SGHAT and CDR2 FQDESV (reference sequence). CDR3 DNA: TGTGCCAGCAGCCAAGACAGGGCCTCCTACGAGCAGTACTTC. Translating gives CASSQDRASYEQYF.

The chain carries TRBV11-3 and TRBJ2-3, with a possible D match to TRBD1 (6 bases). V lost 8 bases and J lost 0, with 12 bases in between. CDR3 length: 14 residues. Germline CDR1 reads SGHNT; CDR2 reads YENEEA. The CDR3 region is CASQRGSSTDTQYF. The CDR3 nucleotides are TGTGCCAGCCAAAGGGGGTCTAGCACAGATACGCAGTATTTT. The full variable domain, rest sourced from reference TRBV11-3 and TRBJ2-3, is EAGVVQSPRYKIIEKKQPVAFWCNPISGHNTLYWYLQNLGQGPELLIRYENEEAVDDSQLPKDRFSAERLKGVDSTLKIQPAELGDSAVYLCASQRGSSTDTQYFGPGTRLTVL.

This chain joins TRBV2 and TRBJ2-2, with 14 bases matching TRBD2. J was trimmed by 6 bases and V by 7 bases; bases with no gene match: 4. Germline loops: CDR1 SNHLY, CDR2 FYNNEI. The CDR3 runs 15 residues. As DNA, the CDR3 is TGTGCCAGCATCGGGACTAGCGGGAGTCCCGGGGAGCTGTTTTTT. It specifies CASIGTSGSPGELFF.

The chain combines TRBV30 with TRBJ1-1; D may be TRBD1 (6 bases). Germline CDR1 and CDR2: GTSNPN and SVGIG (reference sequence). V lost 4 bases to trimming and J lost 3 bases, with 12 bases between them. This CDR3 region has 13 residues. The CDR3 region has the DNA TGTGCCTGGAACAGGGCTAGGGACACTGAAGCTTTCTTT. It specifies CAWNRARDTEAFF. Combining the CDR3 with reference TRBV30 and TRBJ1-1 gives the whole variable domain SQTIHQWPATLVQPVGSPLSLECTVEGTSNPNLYWYRQAAGRGLQLLFYSVGIGQISSEVPQNLSASRPQDRQFILSSKKLLLSDSGFYLCAWNRARDTEAFFGQGTRLTVV.

This clone was observed a single time. As DNA, the CDR3 is TGTGCCAGTAGTATAGGTTTTTGGACGGAGGAAGGGACCCAGTACTTC. Protein product: CASSIGFWTEEGTQYF. V usage is TRBV19 and J usage is TRBJ2-5, with a possible D match to TRBD2 (5 bases). V lost 1 base to trimming and J lost 7 bases, with 19 bases between them. Germline V lookup: CDR1 LNHDA, CDR2 SQIVND (reference sequence). CDR3 size: 16 residues.

The V call is TRBV7-3, the J call TRBJ2-3; the D is unclear. V shed 2 bases and J shed 2 bases, with 14 bases lying between them. Germline-derived CDR1 and CDR2 are SGHTA and FQGTGA. The CDR3 has 16 amino acids. CDR3 protein: CASSLAPGSTTDTQYF. In DNA, the CDR3 is TGTGCCAGCAGCTTAGCCCCCGGGTCTACCACAGATACGCAGTATTTT.

The chain employs TRBV19 and TRBJ2-2, with a tentative D call TRBD1 (6 bases). V shed 6 bases and J shed 3 bases, with 14 bases lying between them. Germline loops: CDR1 LNHDA, CDR2 SQIVND (reference sequence). The CDR3 contains 15 residues. In DNA form, the CDR3 reads TGTGCCAGTAGGAGACAGGTCGCGGACACCGGGGAGCTGTTTTTT. It translates to CASRRQVADTGELFF.

This chain connects TRBV2 to TRBJ2-5; 7 nucleotides agree with TRBD1. The CDR3 contains 14 residues. After removal of 5 bases from V and 3 bases from J, the junction contained 6 bases not matched to a gene. Germline values: CDR1 SNHLY, CDR2 FYNNEI. The CDR3 loop reads CASSRQGSKETQYF. For the CDR3, the DNA is TGTGCCAGCAGTCGACAGGGAAGTAAAGAGACCCAGTACTTC.

The chain joins TRBV6-5 to TRBJ2-2; D remains unclear. Germline V lookup: CDR1 MNHEY, CDR2 SVGAGI. V lost 6 bases, J lost 6 bases, and 14 bases lay in between. The CDR3 is 14 amino acids. The CDR3 nucleotides read TGTGCCAGCAGAGGAGTGGGTAACGCCGGGGAGCTGTTTTTT. The encoded protein is CASRGVGNAGELFF.

The gene calls are TRBV5-8 and TRBJ2-2; possible D gene TRBD1, 7 bases. CDR3 length equals 15 residues. The V gene's germline CDR1 is SGHTS and CDR2 YDEGEE. The V end lost 4 bases, the J end lost 4 bases, and 14 bases lay between the germline ends. CDR3 bases: TGTGCCAGCAGCCACCGACAGGGAGGCACCGGGGAGCTGTTTTTT. Translation: CASSHRQGGTGELFF.

The chain is built from TRBV25-1 and TRBJ1-2; D not certain. The CDR3 spans 13 residues. V dropped 3 bases and J dropped 4 bases, with 9 bases sitting between them. The germline V gene has CDR1 MGHDK and CDR2 SYGVNS. CDR3 region: CASSDWGAYGYTF. The CDR3 region has the DNA TGTGCCAGCAGTGATTGGGGAGCCTATGGCTACACCTTC.